This T cell receptor beta chain was identified in a study of T cell repertoires in cytomegalovirus infection. MiXCR, applied by TCRdb to the reads, yields one record per CDR3 protein. The table lists just under 550,000 distinct CDR3 sequences, 26% of them singletons. Losses at the gene ends were 3 bases for V and 5 bases for J; bases not matched to a gene: 2. Germline V gene data show CDR1 as MNHEY and CDR2 as SMNVEV (reference sequence). The CDR3 runs to 13 residues. This clonotype was detected a few times. Sequenced: PBMCs. This chain links TRBV27 with TRBJ2-5, with TRBD2 identical over 8 bases. This TCR derives from a human donor in good health (CMV status not recorded). Some clones in this sample may be carry-over from other donors' samples. CDR3: CASSFREGETQYF. The CDR3 coding sequence is TGTGCCAGCAGTTTTCGGGAGGGTGAGACCCAGTACTTC.